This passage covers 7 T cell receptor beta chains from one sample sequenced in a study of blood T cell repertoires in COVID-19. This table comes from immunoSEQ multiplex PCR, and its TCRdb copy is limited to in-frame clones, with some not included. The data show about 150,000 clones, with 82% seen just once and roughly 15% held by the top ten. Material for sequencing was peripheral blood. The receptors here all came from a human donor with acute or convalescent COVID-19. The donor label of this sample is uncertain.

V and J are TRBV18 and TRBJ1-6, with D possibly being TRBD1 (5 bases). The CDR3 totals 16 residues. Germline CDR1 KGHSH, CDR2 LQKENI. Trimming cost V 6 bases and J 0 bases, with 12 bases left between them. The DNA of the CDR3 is TGTGCCAGCTCCCAGGACATCCCCTCCTATAATTCACCCCTCCACTTT. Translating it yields CASSQDIPSYNSPLHF.

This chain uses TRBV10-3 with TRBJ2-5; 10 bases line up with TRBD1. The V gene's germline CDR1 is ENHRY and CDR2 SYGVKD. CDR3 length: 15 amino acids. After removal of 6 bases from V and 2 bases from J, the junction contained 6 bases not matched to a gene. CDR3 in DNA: TGTGCCATCAGCCCCGGGACAGGGGATCAAGAGACCCAGTACTTC. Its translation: CAISPGTGDQETQYF.

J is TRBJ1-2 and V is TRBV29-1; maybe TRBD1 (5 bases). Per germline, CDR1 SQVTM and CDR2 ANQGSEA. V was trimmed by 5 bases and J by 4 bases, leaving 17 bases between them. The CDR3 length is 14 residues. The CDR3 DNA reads TGCAGCGTTCGTGGGGGGTCCGAGGGCTATGGCTACACCTTC. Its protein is CSVRGGSEGYGYTF.

The CDR3, as DNA: TGTGCCAGCAGTTCAGAGACTCAATCCGAAGCTTTCTTT. This sequence encodes CASSSETQSEAFF. This chain joins TRBV27 and TRBJ1-1, with D uncertain. The CDR3 has 13 residues. V gave up 4 bases and J gave up 8 bases, with 14 bases separating them. The germline gives CDR1 MNHEY, CDR2 SMNVEV (reference sequence).

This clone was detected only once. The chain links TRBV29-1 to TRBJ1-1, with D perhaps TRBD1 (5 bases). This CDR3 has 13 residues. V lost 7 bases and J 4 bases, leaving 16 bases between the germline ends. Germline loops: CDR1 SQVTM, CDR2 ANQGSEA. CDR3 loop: CSAGRGTSTEAFF. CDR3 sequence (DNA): TGCAGCGCCGGTAGGGGAACGAGCACTGAAGCTTTCTTT.

This CDR3 reads CASSFHSSTSGANVLTF. The CDR3 region has the DNA TGTGCCAGCAGTTTTCACAGTTCGACCTCTGGGGCCAACGTCCTGACTTTC. This chain connects TRBV27 to TRBJ2-6; D is unclear. The germline CDR1 and CDR2 sequences are MNHEY and SMNVEV (reference sequence). This CDR3 is 17 amino acids long. Trimming stripped 3 bases from V and 0 bases from J, with 12 bases between. Filled out from reference TRBV27 and TRBJ2-6, the complete variable domain reads EAQVTQNPRYLITVTGKKLTVTCSQNMNHEYMSWYRQDPGLGLRQIYYSMNVEVTDKGDVPEGYKVSRKEKRNFPLILESPSPNQTSLYFCASSFHSSTSGANVLTFGAGSRLTVL.

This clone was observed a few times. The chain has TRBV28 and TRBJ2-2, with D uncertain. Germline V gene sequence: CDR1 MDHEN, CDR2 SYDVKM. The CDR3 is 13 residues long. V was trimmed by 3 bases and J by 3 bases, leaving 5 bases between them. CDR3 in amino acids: CASSFRYTGELFF. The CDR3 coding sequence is TGTGCCAGCAGTTTTCGTTACACCGGGGAGCTGTTTTTT.